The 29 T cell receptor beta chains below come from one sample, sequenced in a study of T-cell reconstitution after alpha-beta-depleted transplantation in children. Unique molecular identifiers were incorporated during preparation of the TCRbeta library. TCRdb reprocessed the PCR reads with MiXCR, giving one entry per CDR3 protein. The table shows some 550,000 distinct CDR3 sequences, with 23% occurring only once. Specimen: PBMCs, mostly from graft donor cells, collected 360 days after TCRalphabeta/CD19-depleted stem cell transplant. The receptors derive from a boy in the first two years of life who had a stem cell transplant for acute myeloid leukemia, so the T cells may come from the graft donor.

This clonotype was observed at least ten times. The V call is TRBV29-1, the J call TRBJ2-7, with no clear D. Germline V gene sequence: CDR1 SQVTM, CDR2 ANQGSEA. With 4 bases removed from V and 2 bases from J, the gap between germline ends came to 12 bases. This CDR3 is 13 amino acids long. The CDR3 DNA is TGCAGCGTTGGTTTACGGCTAGCCTACGAGCAGTACTTC. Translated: CSVGLRLAYEQYF.

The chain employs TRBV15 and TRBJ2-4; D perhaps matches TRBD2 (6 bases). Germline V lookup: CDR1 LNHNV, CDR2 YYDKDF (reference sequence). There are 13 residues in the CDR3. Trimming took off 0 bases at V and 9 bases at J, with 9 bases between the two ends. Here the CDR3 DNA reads TGTGCCACCAGCAGAGATAACGGGGGCATTCAGTACTTC. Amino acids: CATSRDNGGIQYF.

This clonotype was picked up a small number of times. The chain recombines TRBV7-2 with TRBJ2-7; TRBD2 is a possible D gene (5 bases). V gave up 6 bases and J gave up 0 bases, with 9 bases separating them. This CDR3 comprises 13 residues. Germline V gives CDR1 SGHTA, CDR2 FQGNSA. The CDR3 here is CASSRDTSYEQYF. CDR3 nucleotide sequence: TGTGCCAGCAGTCGGGATACCTCCTACGAGCAGTACTTC.

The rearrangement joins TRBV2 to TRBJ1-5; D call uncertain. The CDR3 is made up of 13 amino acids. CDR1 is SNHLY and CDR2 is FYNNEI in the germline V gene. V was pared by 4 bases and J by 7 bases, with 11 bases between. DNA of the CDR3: TGTGCCAGCAGTGTGATGGGGTGGCAGCCCCAGCATTTT. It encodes CASSVMGWQPQHF.

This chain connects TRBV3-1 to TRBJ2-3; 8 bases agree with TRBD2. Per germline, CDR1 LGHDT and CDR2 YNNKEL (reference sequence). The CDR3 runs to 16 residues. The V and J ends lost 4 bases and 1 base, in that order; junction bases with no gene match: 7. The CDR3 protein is CASSLRTSRRTDTQYF. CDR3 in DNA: TGTGCCAGCAGCCTTCGGACTAGCAGACGCACAGATACGCAGTATTTT.

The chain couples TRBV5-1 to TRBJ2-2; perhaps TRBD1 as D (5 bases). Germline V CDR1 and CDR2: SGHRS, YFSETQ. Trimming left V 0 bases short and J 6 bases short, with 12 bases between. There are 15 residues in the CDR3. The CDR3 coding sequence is TGCGCCAGCAGCTTGGTTTGGCAGGGCCCCGGGGAGCTGTTTTTT. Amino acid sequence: CASSLVWQGPGELFF.

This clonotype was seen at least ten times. The DNA for the CDR3 is TGTGCCAGCAGCTTATTCGGACAGCCCCAAGAGACCCAGTACTTC. Residues: CASSLFGQPQETQYF. The chain is built from TRBV7-3 and TRBJ2-5, with D perhaps matching TRBD1 (6 bases). This CDR3 is built from 15 residues. V was trimmed by 2 bases and J by 1 base, leaving 11 bases between them. CDR1 and CDR2 from the germline V gene are SGHTA and FQGTGA.

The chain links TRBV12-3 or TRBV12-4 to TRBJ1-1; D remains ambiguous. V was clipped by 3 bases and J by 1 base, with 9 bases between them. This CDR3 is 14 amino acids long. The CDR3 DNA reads TGTGCCAGCAGTTTGAGAGCCCCGAACACTGAAGCTTTCTTT. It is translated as CASSLRAPNTEAFF.

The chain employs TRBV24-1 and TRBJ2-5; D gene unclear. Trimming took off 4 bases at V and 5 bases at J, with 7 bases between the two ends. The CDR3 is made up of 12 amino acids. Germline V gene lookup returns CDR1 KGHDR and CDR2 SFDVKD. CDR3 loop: CATSELHETQYF. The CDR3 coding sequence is TGTGCCACCAGTGAATTGCATGAGACCCAGTACTTC.

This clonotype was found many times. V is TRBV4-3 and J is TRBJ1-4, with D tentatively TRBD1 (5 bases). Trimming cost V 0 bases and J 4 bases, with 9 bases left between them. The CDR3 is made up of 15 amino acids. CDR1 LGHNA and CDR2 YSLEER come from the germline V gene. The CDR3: CASSQDQGFNEKLFF. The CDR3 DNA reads TGCGCCAGCAGCCAAGATCAGGGCTTTAATGAAAAACTGTTTTTT.

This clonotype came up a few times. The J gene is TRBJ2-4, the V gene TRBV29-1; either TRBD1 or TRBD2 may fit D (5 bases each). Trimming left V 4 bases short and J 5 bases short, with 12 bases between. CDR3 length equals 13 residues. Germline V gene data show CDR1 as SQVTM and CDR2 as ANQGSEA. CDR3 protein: CSVAPGTENIQYF. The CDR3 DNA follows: TGCAGCGTTGCCCCCGGGACCGAAAACATTCAGTACTTC.

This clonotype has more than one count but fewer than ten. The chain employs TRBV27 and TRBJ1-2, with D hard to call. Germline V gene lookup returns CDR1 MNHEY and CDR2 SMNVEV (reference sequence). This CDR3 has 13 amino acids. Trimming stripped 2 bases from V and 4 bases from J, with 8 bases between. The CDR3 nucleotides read TGTGCCAGCAGTTTAACGGGATTCTATGGCTACACCTTC. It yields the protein CASSLTGFYGYTF.

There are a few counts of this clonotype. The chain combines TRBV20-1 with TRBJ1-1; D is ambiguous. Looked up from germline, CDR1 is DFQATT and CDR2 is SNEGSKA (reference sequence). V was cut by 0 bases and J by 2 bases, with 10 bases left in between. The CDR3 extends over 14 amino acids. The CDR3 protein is CSARDARVNTEAFF. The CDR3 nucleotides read TGCAGTGCTAGAGATGCCCGGGTAAACACTGAAGCTTTCTTT.

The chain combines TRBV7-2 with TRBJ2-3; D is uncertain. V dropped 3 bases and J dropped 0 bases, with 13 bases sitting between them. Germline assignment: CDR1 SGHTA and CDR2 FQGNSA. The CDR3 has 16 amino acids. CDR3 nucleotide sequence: TGTGCCAGCAGCTTGGTGGGTAGAACTAGCACAGATACGCAGTATTTT. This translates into CASSLVGRTSTDTQYF.

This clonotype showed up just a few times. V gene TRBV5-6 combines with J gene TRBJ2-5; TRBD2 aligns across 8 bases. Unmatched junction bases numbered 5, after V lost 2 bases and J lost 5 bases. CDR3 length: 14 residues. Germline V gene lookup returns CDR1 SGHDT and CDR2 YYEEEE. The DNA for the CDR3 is TGTGCCAGCAGCTTACGGGGGGGCGTGGAGACCCAGTACTTC. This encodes CASSLRGGVETQYF.

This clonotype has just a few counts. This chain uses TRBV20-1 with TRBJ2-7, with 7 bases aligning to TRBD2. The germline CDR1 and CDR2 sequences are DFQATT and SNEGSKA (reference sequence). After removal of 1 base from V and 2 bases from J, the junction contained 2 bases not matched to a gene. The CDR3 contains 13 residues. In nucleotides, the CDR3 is TGCAGTGCTAGAGGACTAGCCACCTACGAGCAGTACGTC. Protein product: CSARGLATYEQYV.

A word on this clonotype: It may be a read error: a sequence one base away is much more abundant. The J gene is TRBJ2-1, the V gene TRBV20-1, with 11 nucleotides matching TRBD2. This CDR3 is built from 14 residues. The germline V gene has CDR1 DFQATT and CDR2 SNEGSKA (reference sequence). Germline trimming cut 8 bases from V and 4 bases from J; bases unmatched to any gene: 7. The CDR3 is CSLWTSGRYNEQFF. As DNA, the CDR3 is TGCAGTCTGTGGACTAGCGGGCGTTACAATGAGCAGTTCTTC.

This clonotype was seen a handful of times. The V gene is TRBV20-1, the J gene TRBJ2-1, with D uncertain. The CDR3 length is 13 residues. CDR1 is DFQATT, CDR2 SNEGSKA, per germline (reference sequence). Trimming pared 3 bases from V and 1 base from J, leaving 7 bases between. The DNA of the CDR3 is TGCAGTGCTAGTTCGAATTCCTACAATGAGCAGTTCTTC. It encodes CSASSNSYNEQFF.

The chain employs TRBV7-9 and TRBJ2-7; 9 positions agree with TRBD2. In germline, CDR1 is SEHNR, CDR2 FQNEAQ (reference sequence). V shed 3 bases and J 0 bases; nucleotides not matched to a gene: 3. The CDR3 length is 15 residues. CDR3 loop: CASSFAGGGSYEQYV. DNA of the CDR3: TGTGCCAGCAGCTTTGCGGGGGGGGGCTCCTACGAGCAGTACGTC.

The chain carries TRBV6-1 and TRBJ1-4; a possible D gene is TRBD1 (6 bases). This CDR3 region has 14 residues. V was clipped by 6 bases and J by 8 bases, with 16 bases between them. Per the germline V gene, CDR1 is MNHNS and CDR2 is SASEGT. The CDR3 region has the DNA TGTGCCAGCAGGCCAGGGGCCGGTGGAGAAAAACTGTTTTTT. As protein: CASRPGAGGEKLFF.

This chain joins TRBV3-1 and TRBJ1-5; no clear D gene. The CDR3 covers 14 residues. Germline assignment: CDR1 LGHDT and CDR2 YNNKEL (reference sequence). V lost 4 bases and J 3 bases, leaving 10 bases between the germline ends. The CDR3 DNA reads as TGTGCCAGCAGCCGAACCCTTTTCAATCAGCCCCAGCATTTT. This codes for CASSRTLFNQPQHF.

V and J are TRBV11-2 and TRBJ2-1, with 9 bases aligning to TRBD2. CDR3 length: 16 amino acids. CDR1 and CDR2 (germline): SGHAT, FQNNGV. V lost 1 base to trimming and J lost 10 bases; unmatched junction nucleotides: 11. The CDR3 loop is CASSLGSGGRIGEQFF. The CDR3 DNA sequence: TGTGCCAGCAGCTTAGGTAGCGGGGGAAGGATTGGGGAGCAGTTCTTC.

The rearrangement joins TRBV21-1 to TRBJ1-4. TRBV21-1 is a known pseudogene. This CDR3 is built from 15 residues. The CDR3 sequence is CASSKDSGSGEKLFF. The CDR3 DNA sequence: TGTGCCAGCAGCAAAGACTCGGGTAGCGGTGAAAAACTGTTTTTT.

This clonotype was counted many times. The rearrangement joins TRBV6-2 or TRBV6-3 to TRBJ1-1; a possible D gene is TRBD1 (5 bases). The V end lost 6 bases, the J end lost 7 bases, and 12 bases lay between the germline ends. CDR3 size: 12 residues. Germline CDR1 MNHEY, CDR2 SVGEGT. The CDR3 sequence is CASSRDLFEAFF. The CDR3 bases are TGTGCCAGCAGCCGGGACCTCTTTGAAGCTTTCTTT.

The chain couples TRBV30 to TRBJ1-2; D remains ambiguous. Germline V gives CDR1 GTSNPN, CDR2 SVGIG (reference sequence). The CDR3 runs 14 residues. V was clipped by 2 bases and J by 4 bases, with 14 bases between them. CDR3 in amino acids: CAWSSARAFYGYTF. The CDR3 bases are TGTGCCTGGAGTTCCGCCCGGGCTTTCTATGGCTACACCTTC.

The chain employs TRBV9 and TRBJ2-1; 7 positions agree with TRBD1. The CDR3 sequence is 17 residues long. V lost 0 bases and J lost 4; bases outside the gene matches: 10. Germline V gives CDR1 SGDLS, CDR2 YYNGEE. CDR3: CASSVESYQGVYNEQFF. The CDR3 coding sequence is TGTGCCAGCAGCGTAGAGAGTTACCAGGGGGTGTACAATGAGCAGTTCTTC.

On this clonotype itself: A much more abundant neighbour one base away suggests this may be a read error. The CDR3 DNA follows: TGTGCCAGCAGTTACTGGTCAGATACGCAGTATTTT. It specifies CASSYWSDTQYF. The chain combines TRBV6-5 with TRBJ2-3; D call uncertain. From germline, CDR1 is MNHEY and CDR2 SVGAGI. V lost 1 base, J lost 4 bases, and 3 bases lay in between. This CDR3 has 12 residues.

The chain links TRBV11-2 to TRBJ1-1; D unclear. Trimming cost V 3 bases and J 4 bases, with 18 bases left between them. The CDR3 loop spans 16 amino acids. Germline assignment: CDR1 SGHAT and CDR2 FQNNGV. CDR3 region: CASSFWSIKVGTEAFF. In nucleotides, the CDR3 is TGTGCCAGCAGCTTTTGGAGCATTAAGGTGGGCACTGAAGCTTTCTTT.

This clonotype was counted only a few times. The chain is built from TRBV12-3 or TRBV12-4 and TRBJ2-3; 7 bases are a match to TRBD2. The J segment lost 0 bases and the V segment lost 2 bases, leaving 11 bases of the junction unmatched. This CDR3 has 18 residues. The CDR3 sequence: CASSLSSSGATSTDTQYF. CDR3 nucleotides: TGTGCCAGCAGTTTATCCTCCAGCGGGGCCACTAGCACAGATACGCAGTATTTT.